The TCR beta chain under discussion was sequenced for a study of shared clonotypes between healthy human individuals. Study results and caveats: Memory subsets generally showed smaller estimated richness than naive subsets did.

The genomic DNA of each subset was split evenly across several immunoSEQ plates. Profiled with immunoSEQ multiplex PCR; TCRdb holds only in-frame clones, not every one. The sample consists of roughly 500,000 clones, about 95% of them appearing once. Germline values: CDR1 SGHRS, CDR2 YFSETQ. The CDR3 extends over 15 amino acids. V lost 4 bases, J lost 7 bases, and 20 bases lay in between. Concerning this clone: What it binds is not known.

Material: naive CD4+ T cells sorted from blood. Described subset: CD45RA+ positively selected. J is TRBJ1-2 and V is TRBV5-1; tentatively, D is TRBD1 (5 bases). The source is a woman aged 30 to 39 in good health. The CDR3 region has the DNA TGCGCCAGCAGCCGGGACGGACTCTCTGAGGGTGGCTACACCTTC. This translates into CASSRDGLSEGGYTF.